The 2 T cell receptor beta chains given below trace back to one sample, sequenced in a study of T cell repertoires in cytomegalovirus infection. These receptors are not linked to any known antigen. Via MiXCR, TCRdb re-called the reads, giving one row per CDR3 protein. The sample records roughly 570,000 distinct CDR3 sequences, about 39% being singletons. The sequences come from cultured PBMCs, collected from culture after CMV antigen stimulation. These receptors were collected from a human donor in good health (CMV status not recorded). Some clones in this sample may be carry-over from other donors' samples.

The J gene is TRBJ1-5, the V gene TRBV12-3 or TRBV12-4; the D is unclear. The V end was cut by 3 bases, the J end by 7 bases, with 13 bases between. The CDR3 is 14 amino acids. CDR3 DNA sequence: TGTGCCAGCAGTTTCCGCCCCGTAGGACAGCCCCAGCATTTT. It yields the protein CASSFRPVGQPQHF.

This clonotype was found a few times. V gene TRBV7-2 combines with J gene TRBJ1-6; TRBD1 matches at 10 bases. Trimming cost V 5 bases and J 9 bases; bases outside gene matches: 10. Per germline, CDR1 SGHTA and CDR2 FQGNSA. CDR3 length: 16 residues. The CDR3 DNA follows: TGTGCCAGCAGCCGCTTGACAGGGGGCGCAGGTTCACCCCTCCACTTT. Translated, it gives CASSRLTGGAGSPLHF.